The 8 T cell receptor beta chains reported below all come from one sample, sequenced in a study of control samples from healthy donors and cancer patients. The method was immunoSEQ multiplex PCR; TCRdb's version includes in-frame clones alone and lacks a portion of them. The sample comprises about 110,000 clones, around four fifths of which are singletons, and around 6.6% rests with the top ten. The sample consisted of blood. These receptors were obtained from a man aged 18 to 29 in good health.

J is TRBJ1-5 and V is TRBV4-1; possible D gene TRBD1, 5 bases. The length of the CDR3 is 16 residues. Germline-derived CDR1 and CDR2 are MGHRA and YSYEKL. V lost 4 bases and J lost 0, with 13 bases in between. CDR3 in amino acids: CASSPAQGDSNQPQHF. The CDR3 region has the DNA TGCGCCAGCAGCCCCGCCCAGGGAGATAGCAATCAGCCCCAGCATTTT.

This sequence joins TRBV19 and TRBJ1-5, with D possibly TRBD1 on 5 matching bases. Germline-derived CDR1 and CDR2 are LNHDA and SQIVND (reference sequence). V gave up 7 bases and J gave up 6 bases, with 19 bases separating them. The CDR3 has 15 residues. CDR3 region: CASTIRDGIFQPQHF. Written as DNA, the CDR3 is TGTGCCAGTACCATCCGGGACGGTATTTTTCAGCCCCAGCATTTT.

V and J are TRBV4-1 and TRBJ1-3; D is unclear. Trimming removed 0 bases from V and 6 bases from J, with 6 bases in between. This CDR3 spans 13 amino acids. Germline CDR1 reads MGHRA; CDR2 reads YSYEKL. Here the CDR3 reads CASSQDIVNTIYF. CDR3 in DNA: TGCGCCAGCAGCCAAGATATTGTAAACACCATATATTTT.

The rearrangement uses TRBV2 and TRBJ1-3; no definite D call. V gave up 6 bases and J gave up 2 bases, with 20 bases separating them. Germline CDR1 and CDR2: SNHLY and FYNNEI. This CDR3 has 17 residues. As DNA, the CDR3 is TGTGCCAGCAGGGCATCTGACAAGGGCCGCGCTGGAAACACCATATATTTT. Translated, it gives CASRASDKGRAGNTIYF.

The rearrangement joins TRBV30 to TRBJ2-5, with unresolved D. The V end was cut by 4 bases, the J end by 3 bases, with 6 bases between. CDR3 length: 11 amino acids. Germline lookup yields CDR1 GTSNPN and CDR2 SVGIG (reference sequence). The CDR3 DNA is TGTGCCTGGACCACCGAAGAGACCCAGTACTTC. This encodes CAWTTEETQYF.

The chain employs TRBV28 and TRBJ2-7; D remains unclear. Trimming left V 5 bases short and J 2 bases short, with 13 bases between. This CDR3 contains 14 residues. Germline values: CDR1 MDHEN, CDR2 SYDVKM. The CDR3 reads CASSPPRIAYEQYF. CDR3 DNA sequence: TGTGCCAGCAGTCCCCCAAGAATAGCCTACGAGCAGTACTTC.

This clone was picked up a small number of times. CDR3 DNA: TGTGCCAGTCGGGGCCCCAATCAGCCCCAGCATTTT. This codes for CASRGPNQPQHF. The rearrangement joins TRBV6-5 to TRBJ1-5; possibly TRBD1 for D (5 bases). Germline V gene lookup returns CDR1 MNHEY and CDR2 SVGAGI. This CDR3 is built from 12 residues. The V end was cut by 9 bases, the J end by 3 bases, with 9 bases between.

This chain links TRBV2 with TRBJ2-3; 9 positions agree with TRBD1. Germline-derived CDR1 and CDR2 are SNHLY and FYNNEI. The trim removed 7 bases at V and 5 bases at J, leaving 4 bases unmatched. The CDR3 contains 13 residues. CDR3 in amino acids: CASTEDRGDTQYF. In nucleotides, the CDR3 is TGTGCCAGCACCGAGGACAGGGGAGATACGCAGTATTTT.